The sequence of this TCR beta chain was determined in a study of shared clonotypes between healthy human individuals. The germline CDR1 and CDR2 sequences are SGHNT and YENEEA. The CDR3 is 15 amino acids. Losses at the gene ends were 5 bases for V and 2 bases for J; bases not matched to a gene: 5. All donors were healthy HIV-negative adults lacking recent acute infections or vaccinations. Around 30,000 T cell genomes (about 320 ng DNA) went into each PBMC replicate. Authors' processing steps: Filtering differed because ImmunoSEQ produced junction-only sequences that carried no quality scores. Clones were sequenced by immunoSEQ multiplex PCR, and TCRdb holds only the in-frame ones, with some missing. The V and J calls and clone size are taken from that table; D and trimming were inferred from the DNA. The repertoire holds 500,000 to 650,000 clones, 70% to 80% seen once, with around 11% in the top ten.

The clonotype originates from a woman between 40 and 55 years old in good health. Some clones in this sample may be carry-over from other donors' samples. The sequencing input was PBMCs. The chain uses TRBV11-3 and TRBJ2-5; 10 nucleotides line up with TRBD2. The CDR3: CASSQGTSAQETQYF. In DNA, the CDR3 is TGTGCCAGCAGCCAAGGGACTAGCGCACAAGAGACCCAGTACTTC.